The source of this TCR beta chain is a study of shared clonotypes between healthy human individuals. CDR1 is SGHAT, CDR2 FQNNGV, per germline. The CDR3 contains 14 residues. The ends were cut back, 5 bases at V and 2 bases at J, with 11 bases in the middle. The table came from immunoSEQ multiplex PCR; TCRdb's copy has only in-frame clones and leaves some out. The profile covers roughly 640,000 clones, with around 74% appearing a single time and over 1.5% taken by the ten largest. The clonotype was recovered from a woman in her 30s in good health. This chain joins TRBV11-2 and TRBJ2-3; the D gene could be TRBD1 or TRBD2 (5 bases each). The sequencing input was memory CD4+ T cells sorted from blood. Subset here: CD45RA-negative fraction. The chain's CDR3 is CASSPGTLTDTQYF. CDR3 DNA sequence: TGTGCCAGCAGCCCGGGGACCCTCACAGATACGCAGTATTTT. Using reference TRBV11-2 and TRBJ2-3 for the parts outside the CDR3, the full variable domain is EAGVAQSPRYKIIEKRQSVAFWCNPISGHATLYWYQQILGQGPKLLIQFQNNGVVDDSQLPKDRFSAERLKGVDSTLKIQPAKLEDSAVYLCASSPGTLTDTQYFGPGTRLTVL.